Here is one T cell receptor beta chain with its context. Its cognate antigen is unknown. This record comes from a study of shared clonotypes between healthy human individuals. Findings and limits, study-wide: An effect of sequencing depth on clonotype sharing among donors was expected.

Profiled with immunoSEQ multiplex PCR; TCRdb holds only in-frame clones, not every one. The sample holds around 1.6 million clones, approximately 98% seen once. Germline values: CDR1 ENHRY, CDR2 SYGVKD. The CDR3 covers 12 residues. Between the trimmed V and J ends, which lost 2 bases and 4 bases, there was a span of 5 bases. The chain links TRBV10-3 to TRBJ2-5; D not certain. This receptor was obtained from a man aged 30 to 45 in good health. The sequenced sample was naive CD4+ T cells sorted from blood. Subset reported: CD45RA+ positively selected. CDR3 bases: TGTGCCATCAGTGAGATGAGAGAGACCCAGTACTTC. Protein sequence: CAISEMRETQYF.